This T cell receptor (beta chain) stems from a study of OX40 agonist ivuxolimab in advanced cancers. Looking at the study overall: At 0.01 to 10 mg/kg, ivuxolimab was administered intravenously to patients every 2 weeks. Partial responses were seen in three patients, one with hepatocellular carcinoma and two with cutaneous melanoma.

Comment on this clone: The antigen remains unidentified.

Whole-study results and caveats: The mean number of expanded clones was higher in CD8+ T cells than in CD4+. The 0.1-3.0 mg/kg partial responders had among the lowest clonal expansion.

This CDR3 spans 14 amino acids. CDR1 is MGHRA, CDR2 YSYEKL, per germline. Deletions cut 3 bases from V and 5 bases from J, with 10 bases between. Method: immunoSEQ multiplex PCR; TCRdb's copy keeps in-frame clones and lacks some. The sample lists 25,000 to 35,000 clones, 87% occurring once. The specimen comprised CD4+ or CD8+ T cells sorted from blood, sampled in a trial of the OX40 agonist ivuxolimab. The chain joins TRBV4-1 to TRBJ2-2, with D possibly TRBD1 on 6 matching bases. This TCR came from an adult with an advanced solid tumor such as melanoma, head and neck, liver or kidney cancer. The CDR3: CASSHLTGTGELFF. CDR3 in DNA: TGCGCCAGCAGCCACCTCACAGGGACCGGGGAGCTGTTTTTT.